Listed below are T cell receptor beta chains from one sample, sequenced in a study of blood T cell repertoires in COVID-19. The table came from immunoSEQ multiplex PCR; TCRdb's copy has only in-frame clones and leaves some out. Of around 65,000 clones listed, over 60% are singletons. Sequencing was done on a sample of peripheral blood. The receptors were sampled from a woman between 50 and 59 years old with active or convalescent COVID-19. Both conserved end residues are part of each CDR3. The D gene is left open where the match is weak. Only part of the rows carry a size: once, few, many, or a class if the clone is expanded.

>TRBV15|once|TRBD1|TRBJ2-1
CATSKGQGNNEQFF
TGTGCCACCAGCAAGGGACAGGGGAACAATGAGCAGTTCTTC
>TRBV9|NA|TRBD2|TRBJ2-2
CASSPRLGGRRNGELFF
TGTGCCAGCAGCCCCCGCCTGGGCGGGAGGAGGAACGGGGAGCTGTTTTTT
>TRBV7-8|medium-sized|NA|TRBJ2-7
CASSLGLEYEQYF
TGTGCCAGCAGCTTGGGGCTAGAGTACGAGCAGTACTTC
>TRBV2|NA|NA|TRBJ2-5
CASSPQQETQYF
TGTGCCAGCAGTCCGCAGCAAGAGACCCAGTACTTC
>TRBV5-4|NA|TRBD1|TRBJ1-6
CASSPRTGDSPLHF
TGTGCCAGCAGCCCCAGAACAGGGGATTCACCCCTCCACTTT
>TRBV19|NA|NA|TRBJ2-2
CASSIHSGLTGELFF
TGTGCCAGTAGTATACACAGCGGGTTAACCGGGGAGCTGTTTTTT
>TRBV2|few|NA|TRBJ1-1
CARRERGTAEAFF
TGTGCCAGGCGGGAGAGGGGAACGGCTGAAGCTTTCTTT
>TRBV30|NA|NA|TRBJ2-3
CAWSPPGLSTTDTQYF
TGTGCCTGGAGTCCGCCGGGACTTTCTACCACAGATACGCAGTATTTT
>TRBV29-1|many|TRBD2|TRBJ2-2
CSATPSGSGELFF
TGCAGCGCCACTCCTAGCGGGAGCGGGGAGCTGTTTTTT
>TRBV27|few|TRBD1|TRBJ1-2
CASSEQGYYGYTF
TGTGCCAGCAGTGAACAGGGGTACTATGGCTACACCTTC
>TRBV10-3|NA|TRBD2|TRBJ2-1
CAISEGTSGPLEQFF
TGTGCCATCAGTGAGGGGACTAGCGGGCCACTTGAGCAGTTCTTC
>TRBV2|NA|TRBD1|TRBJ1-1
CASQTGQILDEAFF
TGTGCCAGCCAGACGGGACAGATACTAGATGAAGCTTTCTTT
>TRBV24-1|NA|TRBD1|TRBJ1-2
CATSDEDRGNYGYTF
TGTGCCACCAGTGATGAGGACAGGGGAAACTATGGCTACACCTTC
>TRBV19|once|TRBD1|TRBJ1-5
CASSAAGTGANQPQHF
TGTGCCAGTAGTGCGGCCGGGACAGGGGCAAATCAGCCCCAGCATTTT
>TRBV5-1|NA|TRBD1|TRBJ1-2
CASSSDRGDGGYTF
TGCGCCAGCAGCTCGGACAGGGGGGACGGAGGCTACACCTTC
>TRBV4-3|NA|TRBD2|TRBJ2-1
CASSQDSLAGSSYNEQFF
TGCGCCAGCAGCCAAGACTCCCTAGCGGGAAGCTCCTACAATGAGCAGTTCTTC
>TRBV6-1|NA|NA|TRBJ1-2
CASSEEPRSYGYTF
TGTGCCAGCAGTGAGGAGCCCAGAAGCTATGGCTACACCTTC
>TRBV3-1/TRBV3-2|NA|NA|TRBJ1-4
CASSQEGFGRTNLFF
TGTGCCAGCAGCCAAGAAGGTTTCGGTCGGACAAATCTGTTTTTT